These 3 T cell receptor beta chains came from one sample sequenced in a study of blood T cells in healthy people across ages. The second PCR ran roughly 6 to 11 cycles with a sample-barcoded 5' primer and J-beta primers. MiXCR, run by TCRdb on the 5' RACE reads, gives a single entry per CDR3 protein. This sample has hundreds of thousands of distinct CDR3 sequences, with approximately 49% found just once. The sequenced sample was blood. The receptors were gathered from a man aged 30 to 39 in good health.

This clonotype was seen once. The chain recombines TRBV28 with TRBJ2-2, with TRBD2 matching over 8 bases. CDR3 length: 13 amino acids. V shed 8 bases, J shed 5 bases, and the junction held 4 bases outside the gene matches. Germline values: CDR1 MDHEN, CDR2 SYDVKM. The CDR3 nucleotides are TGTGCCAGCTCGGGGGGGGGAACCGGGGAGCTGTTTTTT. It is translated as CASSGGGTGELFF.

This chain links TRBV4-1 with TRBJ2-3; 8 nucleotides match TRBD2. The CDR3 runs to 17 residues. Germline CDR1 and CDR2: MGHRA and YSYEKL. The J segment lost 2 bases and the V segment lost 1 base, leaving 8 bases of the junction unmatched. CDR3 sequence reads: CASSQVSAGGFTDTQYF. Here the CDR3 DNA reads TGCGCCAGCAGCCAAGTCAGCGCGGGGGGATTCACAGATACGCAGTATTTT.

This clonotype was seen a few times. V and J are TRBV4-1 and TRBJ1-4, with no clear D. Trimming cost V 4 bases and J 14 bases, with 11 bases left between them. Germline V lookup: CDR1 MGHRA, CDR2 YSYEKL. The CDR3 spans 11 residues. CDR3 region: CASSLDGKLFF. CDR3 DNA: TGCGCCAGCAGCCTCGACGGGAAGCTGTTTTTT.